The clone carrying this T cell receptor (beta chain) came up a few times. CDR3 size: 15 residues. The V segment lost 1 base and the J segment 3 bases; nucleotides outside the gene matches: 5. Germline-derived CDR1 and CDR2 are SQVTM and ANQGSEA. The sample is drawn from a study of T-cell reconstitution after alpha-beta-depleted transplantation in children. Unique molecular identifiers were used to barcode this TCRbeta library. TCRdb re-called the PCR reads with MiXCR, one entry per CDR3 protein. The repertoire holds some 400,000 distinct CDR3 sequences, with around 21% as singletons. V is TRBV29-1 and J is TRBJ2-5, with TRBD2 matching 10 bases. The sequence was obtained from a human donor who donated a stem cell graft to a child with acute myeloid leukemia. Sequences were derived from PBMCs from the stem cell graft donor, sampled from the stem cell graft. CDR3 DNA: TGCAGCGTTGAAGCCCTAGGACTAGCGGAAGAGACCCAGTACTTC. The encoded protein is CSVEALGLAEETQYF.